This record concerns one T cell receptor (beta chain) sequence. Its antigen remains unknown. At one end the junction does not follow the germline gene, possibly because of a read error. This record comes from a study of early T cells in non-severe SARS-CoV-2 infection. Study details: Unsorted whole-blood RNA was sequenced in bulk, leaving chains unpaired. Regarding the study as a whole: Sequences matched to VDJdb favored anti-spike CD8 responses, while private and CD4 specificities were missed.

From germline, CDR1 is SGHVS and CDR2 FNYEAQ. The CDR3 length is 13 residues. Unique molecular identifiers were affixed to single, distinct cDNA molecules. TCRdb re-called the 5' RACE reads with MiXCR, one entry per CDR3 protein. This sample has about 83,000 distinct CDR3 sequences, with around an eighth found just once. This chain joins TRBV7-6 and TRBJ2-3; D gene uncertain. This TCR was recovered from an adult who was a healthcare worker with PCR-confirmed SARS-CoV-2 infection or an uninfected control (not recorded which). The sequenced material came from whole blood. The CDR3 reads CVSSLGVSGTQYF. For the CDR3, the DNA is TGTGTCAGCAGCTTAGGTGTTTCGGGCACGCAGTATTTT.